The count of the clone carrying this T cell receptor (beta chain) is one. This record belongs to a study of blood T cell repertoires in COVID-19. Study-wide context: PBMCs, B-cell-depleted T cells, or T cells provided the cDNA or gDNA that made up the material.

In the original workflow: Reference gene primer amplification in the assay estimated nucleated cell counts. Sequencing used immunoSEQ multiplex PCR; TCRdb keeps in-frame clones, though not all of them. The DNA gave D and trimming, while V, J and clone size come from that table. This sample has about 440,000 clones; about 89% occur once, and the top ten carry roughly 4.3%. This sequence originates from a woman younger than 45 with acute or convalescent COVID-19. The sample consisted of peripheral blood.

For the CDR3, the DNA is TGCGCCAGCAGCCAAGACCCAGGGAACTATGGCTACACCTTC. Residues: CASSQDPGNYGYTF. This sequence joins TRBV4-1 and TRBJ1-2, with D possibly TRBD1 on 5 matching bases. Germline CDR1 MGHRA, CDR2 YSYEKL. Between the trimmed V and J ends, which lost 0 bases and 2 bases, there was a span of 7 bases. There are 14 residues in the CDR3.